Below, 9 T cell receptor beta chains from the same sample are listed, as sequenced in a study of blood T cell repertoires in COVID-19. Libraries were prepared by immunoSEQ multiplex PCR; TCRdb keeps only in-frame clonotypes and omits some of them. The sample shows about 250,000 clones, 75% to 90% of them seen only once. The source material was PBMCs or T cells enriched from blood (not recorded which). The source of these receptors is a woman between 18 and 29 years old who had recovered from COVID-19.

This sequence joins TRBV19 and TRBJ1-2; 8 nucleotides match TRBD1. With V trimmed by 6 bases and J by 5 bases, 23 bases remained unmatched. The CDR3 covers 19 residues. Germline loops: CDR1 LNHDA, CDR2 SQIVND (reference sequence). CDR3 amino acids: CASRAGLSQGTGGGYGYTF. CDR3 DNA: TGTGCCAGTAGGGCGGGATTGTCCCAAGGGACAGGCGGAGGGTATGGCTACACCTTC.

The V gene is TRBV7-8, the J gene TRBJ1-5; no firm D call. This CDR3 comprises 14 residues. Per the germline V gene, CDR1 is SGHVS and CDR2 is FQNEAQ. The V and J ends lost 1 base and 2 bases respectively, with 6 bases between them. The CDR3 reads CASSLGAGNQPQHF. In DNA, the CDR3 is TGTGCCAGCAGCTTAGGGGCCGGCAATCAGCCCCAGCATTTT.

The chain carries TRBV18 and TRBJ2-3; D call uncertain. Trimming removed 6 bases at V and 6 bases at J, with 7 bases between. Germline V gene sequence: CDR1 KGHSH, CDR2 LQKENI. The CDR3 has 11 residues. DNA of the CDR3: TGTGCCAGCTCCCCCGCGGATACGCAGTATTTT. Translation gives CASSPADTQYF.

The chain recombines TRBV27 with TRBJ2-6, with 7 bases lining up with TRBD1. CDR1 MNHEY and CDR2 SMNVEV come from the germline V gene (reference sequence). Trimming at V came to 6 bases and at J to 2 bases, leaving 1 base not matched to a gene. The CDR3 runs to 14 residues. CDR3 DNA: TGTGCCAGCAGCGGGACAGCTGGGGCCAACGTCCTGACTTTC. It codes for CASSGTAGANVLTF.

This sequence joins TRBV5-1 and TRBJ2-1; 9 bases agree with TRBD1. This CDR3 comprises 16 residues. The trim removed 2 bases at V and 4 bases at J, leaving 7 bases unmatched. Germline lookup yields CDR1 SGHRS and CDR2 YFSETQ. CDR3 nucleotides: TGCGCCAGCAGCTTACTTCCGGGACAGGGATACAATGAGCAGTTCTTC. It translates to CASSLLPGQGYNEQFF.

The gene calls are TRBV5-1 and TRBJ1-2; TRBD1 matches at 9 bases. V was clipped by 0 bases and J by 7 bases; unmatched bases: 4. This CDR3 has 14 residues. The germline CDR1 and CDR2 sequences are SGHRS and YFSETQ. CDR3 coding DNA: TGCGCCAGCAGCTTGGGGGACAGGGTTTTTGGCTACACCTTC. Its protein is CASSLGDRVFGYTF.

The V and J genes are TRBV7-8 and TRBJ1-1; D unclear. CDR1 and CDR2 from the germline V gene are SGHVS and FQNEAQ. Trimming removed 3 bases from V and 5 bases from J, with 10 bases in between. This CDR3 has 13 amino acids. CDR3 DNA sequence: TGTGCCAGCAGCTTGGCACAGATTACTGAAGCTTTCTTT. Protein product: CASSLAQITEAFF.

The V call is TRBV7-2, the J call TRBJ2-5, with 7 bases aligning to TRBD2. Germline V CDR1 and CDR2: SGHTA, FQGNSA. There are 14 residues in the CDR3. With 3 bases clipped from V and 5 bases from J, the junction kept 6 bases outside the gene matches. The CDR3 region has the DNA TGTGCCAGCAGCTTGGGAGGGGCCTGGGAGACCCAGTACTTC. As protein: CASSLGGAWETQYF.

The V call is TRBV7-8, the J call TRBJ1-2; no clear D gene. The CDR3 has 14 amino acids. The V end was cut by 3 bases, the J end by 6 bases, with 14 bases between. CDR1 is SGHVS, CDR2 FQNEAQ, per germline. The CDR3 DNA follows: TGTGCCAGCAGCTTGAATCCCAGGAGGAATGGCTACACCTTC. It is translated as CASSLNPRRNGYTF.